The sequence of this T cell receptor beta chain was determined in a study of blood T cell repertoires in COVID-19. Study overall: Both acute and convalescent COVID-19 samples were obtained from the United States, Italy and Spain.

Measured with immunoSEQ multiplex PCR; TCRdb has only the in-frame clones, and not every one. The sample has almost 55,000 clones, over 65% seen once; the top ten hold roughly 5%. The CDR3 extends over 14 amino acids. V trimming: 4 bases; J trimming: 11 bases; junction bases outside the gene matches: 9. Germline V CDR1 and CDR2: SGHRS, YFSETQ. The sequenced material came from peripheral blood. The rearrangement joins TRBV5-1 to TRBJ1-4; 9 bases match TRBD1. The receptor comes from a human donor in a cohort sampled during active COVID-19. This CDR3 is CASSLGQGVKKLFF. CDR3 nucleotides: TGCGCCAGCAGCCTGGGACAGGGAGTGAAGAAACTGTTTTTT.